The 17 T cell receptor beta chains below were found in one sample sequenced in a study of shared clonotypes between healthy human individuals. The table came from immunoSEQ multiplex PCR; TCRdb's copy has only in-frame clones and leaves some out. The sample consists of 2 million to 2.5 million clones, approximately 94% of them appearing once. Sequencing input: naive CD4+ T cells sorted from blood. Subset noted: CD45RA+ positively selected. The receptors derive from a man in his late teens or twenties in good health.

The chain carries TRBV2 and TRBJ2-5; D is ambiguous. V was shortened by 6 bases and J by 1 base, with 18 bases between the two germline ends. This CDR3 comprises 16 residues. The V gene's germline CDR1 is SNHLY and CDR2 FYNNEI. The CDR3: CASRMEFTLLQETQYF. The CDR3 coding sequence is TGTGCCAGCAGGATGGAGTTCACTTTACTCCAAGAGACCCAGTACTTC.

The chain links TRBV6-5 to TRBJ2-2; TRBD2 matches at 7 bases. Germline V gene data show CDR1 as MNHEY and CDR2 as SVGAGI. Losses at the gene ends were 0 bases for V and 1 base for J; bases not matched to a gene: 2. CDR3 length: 16 amino acids. The CDR3 reads CASSYSWGGNTGELFF. The DNA of the CDR3 is TGTGCCAGCAGTTACTCCTGGGGGGGGAACACCGGGGAGCTGTTTTTT.

This rearrangement joins TRBV15 to TRBJ1-5; TRBD1 agrees at 12 bases. From germline, CDR1 is LNHNV and CDR2 YYDKDF (reference sequence). With V trimmed by 0 bases and J by 5 bases, 2 bases remained unmatched. CDR3 length: 16 amino acids. The CDR3 DNA reads TGTGCCACCAGCAGAGACCGGGACAGGGGGCATCAGCCCCAGCATTTT. This encodes CATSRDRDRGHQPQHF.

The chain is built from TRBV5-6 and TRBJ1-3; D may be TRBD1 (6 bases). CDR3 length: 12 amino acids. V was trimmed by 4 bases and J by 5 bases, leaving 7 bases between them. Germline CDR1 SGHDT, CDR2 YYEEEE. The CDR3 DNA reads TGTGCCAGCAGCCGGGACAGAAACACCATATATTTT. Amino acid sequence: CASSRDRNTIYF.

The V and J genes are TRBV27 and TRBJ2-6, with D tentatively TRBD1 or TRBD2 (6 bases each). Germline V gene sequence: CDR1 MNHEY, CDR2 SMNVEV (reference sequence). The V gene lost 6 bases and the J gene lost 0 bases, with 15 bases spanning the gap. The CDR3 contains 17 residues. CDR3: CASRYSGASSGANVLTF. Written as DNA, the CDR3 is TGTGCCAGCAGATATTCGGGGGCCTCCTCTGGGGCCAACGTCCTGACTTTC.

This chain uses TRBV7-9 with TRBJ1-6, with 7 bases identical to TRBD1. CDR3 length equals 18 residues. Germline assignment: CDR1 SEHNR and CDR2 FQNEAQ (reference sequence). The junction had 11 bases not matched to a gene; V was cut back by 1 base and J by 5 bases. The DNA of the CDR3 is TGTGCCAGCAGCTTAGTAATCTCTATGGGACAGAATAATTCACCCCTCCACTTT. Translation gives CASSLVISMGQNNSPLHF.

This chain connects TRBV19 to TRBJ2-3; no firm D call. Germline values: CDR1 LNHDA, CDR2 SQIVND (reference sequence). The CDR3 runs to 13 residues. Between the trimmed V and J ends, which lost 7 bases and 2 bases, there was a span of 10 bases. The CDR3 is CASKERPTDTQYF. The CDR3 nucleotides are TGTGCCAGTAAGGAGCGACCCACAGATACGCAGTATTTT. Together with reference TRBV19 and TRBJ2-3, the CDR3 gives the full variable domain: DGGITQSPKYLFRKEGQNVTLSCEQNLNHDAMYWYRQDPGQGLRLIYYSQIVNDFQKGDIAEGYSVSREKKESFPLTVTSAQKNPTAFYLCASKERPTDTQYFGPGTRLTVL.

This chain uses TRBV11-3 with TRBJ1-5; D unclear. The length of the CDR3 is 15 residues. V was cut by 6 bases and J by 7 bases, with 19 bases left in between. Germline V lookup: CDR1 SGHNT, CDR2 YENEEA. The DNA for the CDR3 is TGTGCCAGCAGAGCGCGGGTCCTGGGGTCCCAGCCCCAGCATTTT. Protein: CASRARVLGSQPQHF.

The chain uses TRBV5-6 and TRBJ1-2; D gene ambiguous. Germline CDR1 is SGHDT and CDR2 is YYEEEE. V shed 4 bases and J shed 4 bases, with 11 bases lying between them. There are 13 residues in the CDR3. CDR3 bases: TGTGCCAGCAGCCCTGGTGGCGCCTATGGCTACACCTTC. This translates into CASSPGGAYGYTF.

V usage is TRBV6-5 and J usage is TRBJ2-6, with D perhaps TRBD1 (6 bases). The CDR3 has 15 amino acids. Germline CDR1 and CDR2: MNHEY and SVGAGI. V was clipped by 4 bases and J by 3 bases, with 10 bases between them. The CDR3, as DNA: TGTGCCAGCAGTTCCACAGGGATTGGGGCCAACGTCCTGACTTTC. As protein: CASSSTGIGANVLTF.

J is TRBJ2-7 and V is TRBV4-1; 9 nucleotides agree with TRBD2. The CDR3 runs 16 residues. Trimming removed 0 bases from V and 4 bases from J; junction bases left unmatched: 7. In germline, CDR1 is MGHRA, CDR2 YSYEKL. The CDR3 DNA reads TGCGCCAGCAGCCAAGAAGTCAGCGGGAGGAGGTACGAGCAGTACTTC. Translating it yields CASSQEVSGRRYEQYF.

The rearrangement links TRBV4-1 to TRBJ1-3, with TRBD1 identical over 7 bases. Germline V CDR1 and CDR2: MGHRA, YSYEKL. The CDR3 is 15 amino acids. V lost 4 bases and J lost 0; bases outside the gene matches: 3. In nucleotides, the CDR3 is TGCGCCAGCAGCCCCAGGGGGGACTCTGGAAACACCATATATTTT. Amino acids: CASSPRGDSGNTIYF.

This clone was recorded once. The genes are TRBV5-6 and TRBJ1-3, with unresolved D. Germline V lookup: CDR1 SGHDT, CDR2 YYEEEE. The CDR3 is 14 residues long. V was shortened by 2 bases and J by 0 bases, with 6 bases between the two germline ends. CDR3 sequence: CASSFTISGNTIYF. In DNA form, the CDR3 reads TGTGCCAGCAGCTTCACGATCTCTGGAAACACCATATATTTT.

The CDR3 loop reads CASSDTASNQPQHF. CDR3 sequence (DNA): TGTGCCAGCAGTGACACAGCCAGCAATCAGCCCCAGCATTTT. The gene calls are TRBV6-1 and TRBJ1-5, with no clear D. In germline, CDR1 is MNHNS, CDR2 SASEGT. V lost 3 bases and J lost 1, with 7 bases in between. CDR3 length: 14 amino acids.

About this clone: A read error may produce the germline difference seen at one junction end. The V call is TRBV19, the J call TRBJ1-1, with D maybe TRBD1 (5 bases). CDR1 and CDR2 (germline): LNHDA, SQIVND (reference sequence). This CDR3 comprises 12 residues. The CDR3 spells CASSVDRTEAFF. The CDR3 bases are TGTGCCAGTAGTGTAGACAGAACTGAAGCTTTCTTT.

The chain employs TRBV6-6 and TRBJ1-6; unclear D gene. V was shortened by 6 bases and J by 0 bases, with 12 bases between the two germline ends. The CDR3 is 16 residues long. Germline V gene data show CDR1 as MNHNY and CDR2 as SVGAGI (reference sequence). The CDR3 DNA reads TGTGCCAGCAGCAAGGTCCAGAGCTCCTATAATTCACCCCTCCACTTT. Protein sequence: CASSKVQSSYNSPLHF.

The chain is built from TRBV9 and TRBJ2-1; 8 bases map to TRBD2. V gave up 0 bases and J gave up 5 bases; unmatched junction bases: 7. CDR3 length: 16 amino acids. CDR1 and CDR2 from the germline V gene are SGDLS and YYNGEE. For the CDR3, the DNA is TGTGCCAGCAGCGTAGGAGCGGGAGTCTTTGACAATGAGCAGTTCTTC. As protein: CASSVGAGVFDNEQFF.